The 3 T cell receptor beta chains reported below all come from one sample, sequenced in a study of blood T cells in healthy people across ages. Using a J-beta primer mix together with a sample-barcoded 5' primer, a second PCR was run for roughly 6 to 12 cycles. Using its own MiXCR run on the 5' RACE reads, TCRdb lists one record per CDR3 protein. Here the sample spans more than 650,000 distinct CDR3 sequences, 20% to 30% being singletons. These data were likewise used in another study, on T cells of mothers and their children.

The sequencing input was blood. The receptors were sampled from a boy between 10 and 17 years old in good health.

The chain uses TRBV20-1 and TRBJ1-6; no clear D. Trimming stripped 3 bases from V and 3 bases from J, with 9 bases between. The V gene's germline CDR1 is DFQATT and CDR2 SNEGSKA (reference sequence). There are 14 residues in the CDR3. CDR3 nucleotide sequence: TGCAGTGCTAGTCCACGGAACTATAATTCACCCCTCCACTTT. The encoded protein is CSASPRNYNSPLHF.

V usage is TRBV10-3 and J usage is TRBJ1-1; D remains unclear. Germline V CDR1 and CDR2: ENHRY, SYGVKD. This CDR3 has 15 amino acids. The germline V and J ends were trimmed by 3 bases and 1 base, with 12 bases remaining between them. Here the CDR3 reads CAISDLQNKNTEAFF. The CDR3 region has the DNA TGTGCCATCAGTGACTTGCAGAATAAGAACACTGAAGCTTTCTTT.

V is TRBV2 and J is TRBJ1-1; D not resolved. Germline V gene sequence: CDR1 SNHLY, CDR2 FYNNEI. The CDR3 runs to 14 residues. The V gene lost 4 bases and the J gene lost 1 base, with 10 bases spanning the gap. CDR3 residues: CASSVSQRNTEAFF. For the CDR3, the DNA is TGTGCCAGCAGTGTGTCACAGCGGAACACTGAAGCTTTCTTT.